This TCR beta chain appears in the sequencing data of a study of cytomegalovirus exposure and HLA in healthy donors. About the study: In an earlier analysis, 90 million to 120 million unique TCR beta sequences were found from 200 million or so T cells. HLA-typed donors were the source of approximately 88 million unique TCRs, which an early data release held. Study-level points and caveats: A later analysis linked a missense DCLRE1C variant to TCR beta V- and J-gene trimming.

On this clone itself: Antigen unknown.

Germline CDR1 reads MNHEY; CDR2 reads SMNVEV (reference sequence). The CDR3 contains 14 residues. With 2 bases removed from V and 8 bases from J, the gap between germline ends came to 12 bases. The PCR contained 60 Vbeta and 13 Jbeta primers. The repertoire was sequenced with immunoSEQ multiplex PCR; TCRdb's copy has only in-frame clones and lacks some. This table has about 92,000 clones, roughly 86% appearing once. This clonotype was obtained from a woman aged 18-29 years in good health and CMV-seropositive. The V call is TRBV27, the J call TRBJ1-4; the D gene is possibly TRBD1 (6 bases). Sequencing input: PBMCs. The CDR3 protein is CASSLIWGGEKLFF. The CDR3 DNA sequence: TGTGCCAGCAGTTTAATTTGGGGGGGCGAAAAACTGTTTTTT.